A single TCR beta chain is shown here with its context. Its cognate antigen is unknown. This entry belongs to a study of T cells in localized non-small cell lung cancer. Study results and limitations: Longer overall survival was associated with a higher density of T cells in the blood.

Between the trimmed V and J ends, which lost 6 bases and 4 bases, there was a span of 6 bases. The CDR3 spans 12 residues. Germline-derived CDR1 and CDR2 are MDHEN and SYDVKM. This table comes from immunoSEQ multiplex PCR, and its TCRdb copy is limited to in-frame clones, with some not included. Of around 29,000 clones in the sample, about 90% were seen once. The V gene is TRBV28, the J gene TRBJ2-2, with no clear D. This TCR was sampled from a woman aged 35-75 years with stage III lung adenocarcinoma. The specimen comprised peripheral blood mononuclear cells, sampled before any cancer treatment. The CDR3 spells CASRTGTGELFF. The CDR3 DNA follows: TGTGCCAGCAGGACGGGCACCGGGGAGCTGTTTTTT.